The subject of this entry is one T cell receptor beta chain. These data originate in a study of CD8 T cells in ankylosing spondylitis. From germline, CDR1 is GTSNPN and CDR2 SVGIG (reference sequence). The CDR3 totals 15 residues. V lost 8 bases and J lost 0, with 19 bases in between. TCRdb itself ran the 5' RACE reads through MiXCR, one entry per CDR3 protein. The sample has 100,000 to 150,000 distinct CDR3 sequences, over 7% seen once. The source is a male donor with ankylosing spondylitis or in good health (not recorded which). The chain employs TRBV30 and TRBJ1-1; D is unresolved. Sequences were obtained from blood, either unsorted or a sorted T cell fraction (not recorded which). The CDR3 here is CAGWSSGRMNTEAFF. In DNA form, the CDR3 reads TGTGCCGGGTGGAGTTCCGGCAGGATGAACACTGAAGCTTTCTTT.